This TCR beta chain originates from a study of blood T cell repertoires in COVID-19. Sequencing used immunoSEQ multiplex PCR; TCRdb keeps in-frame clones, though not all of them. The table has roughly 280,000 clones, around nine tenths seen once. V was cut by 8 bases and J by 7 bases, with 11 bases left in between. Per germline, CDR1 WNHNN and CDR2 SYGVQD (reference sequence). The CDR3 covers 11 residues. The rearrangement uses TRBV10-1 and TRBJ2-5; tentative D call: TRBD2 (5 bases). Sequencing used PBMCs or T cells enriched from blood (not recorded which). The TCR was taken from a woman between 55 and 75 years old who had recovered from COVID-19. CDR3 DNA sequence: TGCGCCAGCTCCGGGGATGGGACCCAGTACTTC. Translated: CASSGDGTQYF.